In this sample, the clone carrying this TCR beta chain turned up once. The antigen remains unidentified. These data come from a study of persistence of HIV-infected CD4 T cells. Study background: A couple of participants gave one leukapheresis sample; others gave up to about 180 mL blood repeatedly. Anti-CD3/anti-CD28 beads activated more cells than antigen stimulation did. Findings of the study overall: TCR analyses could not target the rare provirus-carrying CMV-responding cells.

The immunoSEQ assay was version 4, run in survey mode. Sequencing used immunoSEQ multiplex PCR; TCRdb keeps in-frame clones, though not all of them. The sample has 35,000 to 40,000 clones; roughly 89% are singletons. Nonspecific anti-CD3/anti-CD28 bead stimulation represents the broad CD4+ T cell repertoire. CD4+ T cells upregulating both CD40 ligand and CD69 were sorted as responding cells. CD4+ T cell counts exceeded 400 cells/uL; CMV serology was positive. Sequencing was performed on CD4+ T cells sorted from PBMCs after approximately 19-hour stimulation, taken from a patient who received antiretroviral therapy. This clonotype was obtained from an adult man with HIV who was CMV-seropositive.

CDR3 sequence reads: CASSTRTGPPTTNEKLFF. Here the CDR3 DNA reads TGTGCCAGCAGCACAAGGACAGGACCCCCCACAACTAATGAAAAACTGTTTTTT. J is TRBJ1-4 and V is TRBV9; 7 positions agree with TRBD1. Germline lookup yields CDR1 SGDLS and CDR2 YYNGEE. The V and J ends lost 4 bases and 0 bases, in that order; junction bases with no gene match: 12. The CDR3 loop spans 18 amino acids.